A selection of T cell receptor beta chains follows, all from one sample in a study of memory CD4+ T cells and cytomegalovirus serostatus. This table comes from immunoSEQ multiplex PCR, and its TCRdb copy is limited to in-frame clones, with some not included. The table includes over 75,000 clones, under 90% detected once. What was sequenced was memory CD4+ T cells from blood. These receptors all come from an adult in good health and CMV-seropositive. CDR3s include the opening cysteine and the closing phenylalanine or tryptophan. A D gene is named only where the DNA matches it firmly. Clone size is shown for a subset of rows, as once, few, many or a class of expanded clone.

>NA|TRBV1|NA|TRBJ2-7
CTSSQVRLAFSYEQYF
TGCACCAGCAGCCAAGTTCGACTAGCCTTCTCCTACGAGCAGTACTTC
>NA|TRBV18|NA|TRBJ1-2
CASSPPSGTYGYTF
TGTGCCAGCTCACCACCCTCAGGGACCTATGGCTACACCTTC
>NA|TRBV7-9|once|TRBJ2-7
CASSPVWTGQNYEQYF
TGTGCCAGCAGCCCTGTGTGGACTGGGCAGAACTACGAGCAGTACTTC
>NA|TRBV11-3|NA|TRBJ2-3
CASSLDGDSTDTQYF
TGTGCCAGCAGCTTAGACGGGGATAGCACAGATACGCAGTATTTT
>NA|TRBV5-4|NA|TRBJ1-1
CASAGRTENEAFF
TGTGCCAGCGCAGGACGGACAGAAAATGAAGCTTTCTTT
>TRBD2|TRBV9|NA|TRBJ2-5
CASSVGLALGETQYF
TGTGCCAGCAGCGTGGGACTAGCACTTGGAGAGACCCAGTACTTC
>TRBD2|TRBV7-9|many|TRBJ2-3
CASSLMAGEADTQYF
TGTGCCAGCAGCTTAATGGCGGGAGAGGCAGATACGCAGTATTTT
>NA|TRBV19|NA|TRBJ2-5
CATSRDFLGMETQYF
TGTGCCACCTCCCGCGACTTCCTGGGAATGGAGACCCAGTACTTC
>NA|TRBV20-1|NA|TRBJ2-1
CSARDWREQFF
TGCAGTGCTAGAGACTGGCGGGAGCAGTTCTTC
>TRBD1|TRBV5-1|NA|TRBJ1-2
CASSPGTGARGYGYTF
TGCGCCAGCAGCCCGGGGACAGGGGCTAGAGGGTATGGCTACACCTTC
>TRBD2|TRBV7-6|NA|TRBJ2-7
CASSLVSGRAPYEQYF
TGTGCCAGCAGCTTAGTCTCCGGGAGGGCCCCCTACGAGCAGTACTTC
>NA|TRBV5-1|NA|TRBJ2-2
CASSIEGAGELFF
TGCGCCAGCAGCATTGAGGGAGCCGGGGAGCTGTTTTTT
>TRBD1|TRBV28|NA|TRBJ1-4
CASSYRGRREKLFF
TGTGCCAGCAGTTACAGGGGCCGCCGGGAAAAACTGTTTTTT
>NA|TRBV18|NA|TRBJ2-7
CASSPTTDYEQYF
TGTGCCAGCTCACCCACTACCGACTACGAGCAGTACTTC
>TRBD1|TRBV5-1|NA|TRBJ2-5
CASSLFPGQGAGETQYF
TGCGCCAGCAGCTTGTTCCCGGGACAGGGGGCAGGGGAGACCCAGTACTTC
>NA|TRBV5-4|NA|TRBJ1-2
CASSLDGRTDYGYTF
TGTGCCAGCAGCTTGGATGGGAGAACGGACTATGGCTACACCTTC
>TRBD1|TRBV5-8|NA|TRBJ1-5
CASSLWTGSNQPQHF
TGTGCCAGCAGTCTATGGACAGGTAGCAATCAGCCCCAGCATTTT
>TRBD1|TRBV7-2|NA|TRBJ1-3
CASSPPGQGSSGNTIYF
TGTGCCAGCAGCCCCCCGGGACAGGGAAGCTCTGGAAACACCATATATTTT
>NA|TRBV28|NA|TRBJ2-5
CASSPGDQETQYF
TGTGCCAGCAGCCCGGGGGACCAAGAGACCCAGTACTTC
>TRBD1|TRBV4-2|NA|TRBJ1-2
CASSQIRQGARGYTF
TGTGCCAGCAGCCAAATCCGGCAGGGGGCTCGGGGCTACACCTTC
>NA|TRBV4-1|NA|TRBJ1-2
CASSQDSGRLYGYTF
TGCGCCAGCAGCCAAGATTCAGGGCGTCTCTATGGCTACACCTTC
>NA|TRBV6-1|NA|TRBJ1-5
CASSEGIGNQPQHF
TGTGCCAGCAGTGAGGGGATAGGAAATCAGCCCCAGCATTTT
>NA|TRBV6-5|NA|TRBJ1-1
CASRDLWTEAFF
TGTGCCAGCAGGGACTTGTGGACTGAAGCTTTCTTT
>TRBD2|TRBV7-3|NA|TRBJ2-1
CASSLSSSGRVNNEQFF
TGTGCCAGCAGCTTAAGTTCTAGCGGGAGGGTAAACAATGAGCAGTTCTTC
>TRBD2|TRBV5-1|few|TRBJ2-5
CASSLAGTTEETQYF
TGCGCCAGCAGCTTGGCCGGGACTACAGAAGAGACCCAGTACTTC
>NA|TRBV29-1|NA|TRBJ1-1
CSVKPGQTEAFF
TGCAGCGTGAAACCTGGCCAGACAGAAGCTTTCTTT
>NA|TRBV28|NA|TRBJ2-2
CASSRSWGDTGELFF
TGTGCCAGCAGCCGATCTTGGGGCGACACCGGGGAGCTGTTTTTT
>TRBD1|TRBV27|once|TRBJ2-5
CASSPTSGQEYF
TGTGCCAGCAGTCCAACCTCGGGACAGGAGTACTTC
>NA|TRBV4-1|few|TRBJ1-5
CASSPGRGGVDQPQHF
TGCGCCAGCAGCCCAGGACGCGGGGGGGTCGATCAGCCCCAGCATTTT
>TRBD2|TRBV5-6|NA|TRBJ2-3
CASSLTSGKADTQYF
TGTGCCAGCAGCTTGACTAGCGGGAAGGCAGATACGCAGTATTTT
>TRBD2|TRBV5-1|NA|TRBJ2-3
CASSLASLAGEADTQYF
TGCGCCAGCAGCTTGGCCTCCCTAGCGGGAGAGGCAGATACGCAGTATTTT
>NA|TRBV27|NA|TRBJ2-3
CASSLTVGTTDTQYF
TGTGCCAGCAGTTTGACGGTGGGGACGACAGATACGCAGTATTTT
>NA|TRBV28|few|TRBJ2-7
CASSSVAGGLVEQYF
TGTGCCAGCAGCTCCGTAGCCGGGGGTTTGGTTGAGCAGTACTTC
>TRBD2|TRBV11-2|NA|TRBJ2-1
CASSLVQPGGGEQFF
TGTGCCAGCAGCTTAGTTCAACCGGGAGGGGGTGAGCAGTTCTTC
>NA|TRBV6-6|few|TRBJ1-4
CASSYSQKDEKLFF
TGTGCCAGCAGTTACAGTCAGAAAGATGAAAAACTGTTTTTT
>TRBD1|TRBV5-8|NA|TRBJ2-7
CASSLRVDRVHEQYF
TGTGCCAGCAGCTTGAGAGTGGACAGGGTCCACGAGCAGTACTTC
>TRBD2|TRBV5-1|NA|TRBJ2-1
CASSLEGLLAGKVLFF
TGCGCCAGCAGCTTGGAGGGGTTACTAGCGGGAAAAGTGCTGTTCTTC
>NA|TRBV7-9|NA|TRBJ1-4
CASHREEEKLFF
TGTGCCAGCCACAGGGAGGAAGAAAAACTGTTTTTT
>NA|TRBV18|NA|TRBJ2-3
CASSPVAETDTQYF
TGTGCCAGCTCACCTGTAGCGGAGACAGATACGCAGTATTTT
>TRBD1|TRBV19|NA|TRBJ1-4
CASSPTGGNEKLFF
TGTGCCAGTAGTCCGACAGGGGGTAATGAAAAACTGTTTTTT
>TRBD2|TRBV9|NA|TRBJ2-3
CASSVEGRLAGDTQYF
TGTGCCAGCAGCGTAGAAGGTCGGCTAGCGGGAGATACGCAGTATTTT
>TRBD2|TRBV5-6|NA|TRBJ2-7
CASSARTSVLEQYF
TGTGCCAGCAGCGCCCGGACTAGCGTCCTCGAGCAGTACTTC
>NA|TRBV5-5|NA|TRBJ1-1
CASSPRPNTEAFF
TGTGCCAGCAGCCCGAGGCCGAACACTGAAGCTTTCTTT